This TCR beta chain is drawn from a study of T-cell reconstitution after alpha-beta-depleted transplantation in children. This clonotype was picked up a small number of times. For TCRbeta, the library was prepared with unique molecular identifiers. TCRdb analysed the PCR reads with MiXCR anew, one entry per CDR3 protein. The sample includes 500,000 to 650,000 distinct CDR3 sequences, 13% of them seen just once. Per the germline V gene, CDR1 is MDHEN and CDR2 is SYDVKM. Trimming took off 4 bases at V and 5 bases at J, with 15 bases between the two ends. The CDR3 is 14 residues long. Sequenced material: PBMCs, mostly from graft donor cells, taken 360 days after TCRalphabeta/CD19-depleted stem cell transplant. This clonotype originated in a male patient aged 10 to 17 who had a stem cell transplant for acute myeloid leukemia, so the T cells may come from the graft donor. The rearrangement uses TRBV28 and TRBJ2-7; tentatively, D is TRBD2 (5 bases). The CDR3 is CASSSAPGRHEQYF. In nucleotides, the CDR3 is TGTGCCAGCAGTTCCGCCCCGGGGAGACACGAGCAGTACTTC.